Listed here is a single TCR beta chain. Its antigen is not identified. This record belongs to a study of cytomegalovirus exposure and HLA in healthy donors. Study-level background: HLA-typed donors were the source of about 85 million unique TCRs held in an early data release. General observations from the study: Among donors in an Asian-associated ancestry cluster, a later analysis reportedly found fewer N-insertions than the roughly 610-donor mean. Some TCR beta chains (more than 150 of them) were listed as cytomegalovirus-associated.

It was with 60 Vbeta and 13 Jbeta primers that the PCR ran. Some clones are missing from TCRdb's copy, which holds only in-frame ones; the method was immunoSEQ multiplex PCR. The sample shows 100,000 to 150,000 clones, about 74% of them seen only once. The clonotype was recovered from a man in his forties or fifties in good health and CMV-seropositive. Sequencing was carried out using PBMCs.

DNA for the CDR3: TGTGCCAGCAGTGTTGGGACAGGGGGCAGCGGGGAGCTGTTTTTT. Residues: CASSVGTGGSGELFF. The rearrangement joins TRBV25-1 to TRBJ2-2; 12 positions match TRBD1. Germline V lookup: CDR1 MGHDK, CDR2 SYGVNS. V lost 4 bases, J lost 7 bases, and 4 bases stayed unmatched. The CDR3 sequence is 15 residues long.